What follows is one T cell receptor beta chain and its context. Its target is unknown. The source of the sample is a study of cytomegalovirus exposure and HLA in healthy donors. General observations from the study: Accurate predictions that matched the HLA-A and HLA-B alleles of most subjects were reportedly made from TCR beta sequences.

Amplification used 60 Vbeta primers and 13 Jbeta primers. This table comes from immunoSEQ multiplex PCR, and its TCRdb copy is limited to in-frame clones, with some not included. In the table there are 110,000 to 150,000 clones, around 85% of which are singletons. The CDR3 is 15 residues long. The ends were cut back, 6 bases at V and 2 bases at J, with 16 bases in the middle. Germline V CDR1 and CDR2: ENHRY, SYGVKD. J is TRBJ2-5 and V is TRBV10-3; maybe TRBD1 (6 bases). The material sequenced was PBMCs. This receptor was taken from a woman in her fifties or sixties in good health and CMV-seropositive. The CDR3 region is CAIRRGTAEQETQYF. DNA of the CDR3: TGTGCCATCAGAAGGGGGACCGCGGAACAAGAGACCCAGTACTTC.